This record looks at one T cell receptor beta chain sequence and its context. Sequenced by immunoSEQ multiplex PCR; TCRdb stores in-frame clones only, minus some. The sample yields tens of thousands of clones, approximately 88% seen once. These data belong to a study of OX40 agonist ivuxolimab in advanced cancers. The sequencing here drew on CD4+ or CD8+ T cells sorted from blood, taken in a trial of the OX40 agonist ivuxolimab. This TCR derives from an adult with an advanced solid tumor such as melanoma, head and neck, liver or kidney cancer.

The CDR3: CASAASGTGELFF. The CDR3 DNA sequence: TGTGCCAGCGCGGCTAGCGGTACCGGGGAGCTGTTTTTT. The V gene is TRBV2, the J gene TRBJ2-2; TRBD2 agrees at 7 bases. Germline CDR1 SNHLY, CDR2 FYNNEI. V lost 8 bases to trimming and J lost 5 bases; unmatched junction nucleotides: 5. The CDR3 has 13 residues.